Listed below are T cell receptor beta chains from one sample, sequenced in a study of response to subunit inactivated influenza vaccine. TCRdb re-called the RT-PCR reads with MiXCR, one entry per CDR3 protein. The sample has 150,000 to 200,000 distinct CDR3 sequences, 9.5% to 15% seen once; the top ten hold over 25%. The data were also submitted as part of a second study, on T cells expressing NK-cell markers.

The sample in question was CD8+ T cells sorted from PBMCs, obtained 11 to 12 days after vaccination. The receptor set was obtained from a man in his forties or fifties who received an inactivated influenza vaccine. CDR3s include the opening cysteine and the closing phenylalanine or tryptophan. The D gene is left open where the match is weak.

TRBJ2-2 | . | TRBV6-1 | CATSEEGMGYTGELFF
TRBJ2-1 | . | TRBV28 | CASSRTSTTQRDEQFF
TRBJ2-3 | . | TRBV18 | CASSNGPGTDTQYF
TRBJ2-1 | . | TRBV20-1 | CSAREGPYEFF
TRBJ1-2 | . | TRBV29-1 | CSVQGGAEAGIANYGYTF
TRBJ2-3 | . | TRBV9 | CASSGGDRPSTDTQYF
TRBJ1-2 | TRBD1 | TRBV12-3/TRBV12-4 | CASSWAIRTGGDYGYTF
TRBJ1-6 | . | TRBV6-2/TRBV6-3 | CASSYGWTPLHF
TRBJ2-2 | . | TRBV27 | CASSARLGTNTGELFF
TRBJ2-7 | . | TRBV20-1 | CSAPYLGEQYF
TRBJ1-2 | . | TRBV4-3 | CASSQGRTAGSYGYTF
TRBJ2-1 | . | TRBV11-2 | CASSLNPMSSYNEQFF
TRBJ2-1 | . | TRBV7-2 | CASSLGPGRYNEQFF
TRBJ1-1 | . | TRBV29-1 | CSVERGLNTEAFF
TRBJ2-5 | . | TRBV21-1 | CASSAKPRAETQYF
TRBJ2-5 | TRBD1 | TRBV28 | CASSLPDRGQETQYF
TRBJ2-1 | TRBD2 | TRBV7-2 | CASSLTSGPYNEQFF
TRBJ2-1 | TRBD2 | TRBV23-1 | CASRPSGTSGYNEQFF
TRBJ2-3 | TRBD2 | TRBV20-1 | CSARRLAGGYLMTDTQYF
TRBJ2-7 | . | TRBV28 | CASSSLQEQYF
TRBJ2-7 | . | TRBV15 | CATSSENPYEQYF
TRBJ2-5 | TRBD2 | TRBV27 | CASRTSAGETQYF
TRBJ2-7 | . | TRBV19 | CASTSGQGFHEQYF
TRBJ2-3 | . | TRBV2 | CASSDPAGRDTQYF
TRBJ2-1 | . | TRBV3-1 | CASSLGLSSVYNEQFF
TRBJ2-1 | TRBD2 | TRBV29-1 | CSAKLAGGTYNEQFF
TRBJ2-7 | . | TRBV11-3 | CASSLRSGEDNEQYF
TRBJ2-1 | . | TRBV5-6 | CASSFSGAPYNEQFF
TRBJ2-3 | TRBD2 | TRBV5-6 | CASSLAGFTDTQYF
TRBJ2-7 | TRBD2 | TRBV28 | CASTPGGAEQYF
TRBJ2-7 | . | TRBV2 | CASSDLNEQYF
TRBJ2-7 | . | TRBV27 | CASSLGPAYEQYF
TRBJ2-4 | . | TRBV4-2 | CASSPKGGVDKNIQYF
TRBJ1-2 | . | TRBV15 | CATSRESGKDGYTF
TRBJ1-5 | . | TRBV4-1 | CASSQDPVTGNQPQHF
TRBJ2-4 | . | TRBV6-2/TRBV6-3 | CASSYLVGPRNIQYF
TRBJ2-7 | . | TRBV28 | CASSLVLSDEQYF
TRBJ1-5 | . | TRBV6-2/TRBV6-3 | CASSYSKFGGNQPQHF
TRBJ2-4 | TRBD2 | TRBV7-9 | CASSPPAGGPFGDIQYF
TRBJ2-5 | TRBD2 | TRBV20-1 | CSARDFSGGETQYF